Shown below are 26 T cell receptor beta chains from a single sample sequenced in a study of T cells in Graves' hyperthyroidism and ophthalmopathy. Amplification of TCR beta CDR3 regions was performed using RNA transcripts as template. Primed by the HTBI set, a first-round RT-PCR was run on the TCR CDR3. TCRdb called the multiplex PCR reads again in MiXCR, with one record for every CDR3 protein. The table records about 420,000 distinct CDR3 sequences, less than 20% of them present only once. The sample taken for sequencing was blood. The receptors were sampled from a young woman with Graves' hyperthyroidism.

The V call is TRBV6-2 or TRBV6-3, the J call TRBJ1-1; tentative D call: TRBD1 (6 bases). Germline V gene sequence: CDR1 MNHEY, CDR2 SVGEGT. The V and J ends lost 6 bases and 3 bases respectively, with 17 bases between them. The CDR3 is made up of 15 amino acids. The CDR3 region is CASSLGQYRDTEAFF. The CDR3 DNA follows: TGTGCCAGCAGCTTAGGACAGTACAGGGACACTGAAGCTTTCTTT.

On this clonotype: At one boundary the junction diverges from the germline segment, which might be a read error. The gene calls are TRBV7-7 and TRBJ2-5; D remains ambiguous. The CDR3 loop spans 14 amino acids. Germline V gene sequence: CDR1 SSHAT, CDR2 FNYEAQ (reference sequence). The CDR3: CASSPDGGQETQYF. DNA of the CDR3: TGTGCTAGCAGCCCGGACGGTGGCCAAGAGACCCAGTACTTC. The whole variable domain, remainder taken from reference TRBV7-7 and TRBJ2-5, is GAGVSQSPRYKVTKRGQDVTLRCDPISSHATLYWYQQALGQGPEFLTYFNYEAQPDKSGLPSDRFSAERPEGSISTLTIQRTEQRDSAMYRCASSPDGGQETQYFGPGTRLLVL.

The DNA of the CDR3 is TGTGCCAGCAGTTACTCCCCACAGTCCAATCAGCCCCAGCATTTT. Protein sequence: CASSYSPQSNQPQHF. This chain joins TRBV6-5 and TRBJ1-5; no clear D gene. The germline V gene has CDR1 MNHEY and CDR2 SVGAGI. This CDR3 has 15 residues. With 0 bases removed from V and 3 bases from J, the gap between germline ends came to 9 bases.

This clonotype was observed a few times. The rearrangement joins TRBV9 to TRBJ1-6, with D hard to call. This CDR3 is 15 amino acids long. The germline V gene encodes CDR1 SGDLS and CDR2 YYNGEE. V lost 0 bases and J 10 bases, leaving 14 bases between the germline ends. Here the CDR3 DNA reads TGTGCCAGCAGCGTAGAGTATGGAGCCAAATCACCCCTCCACTTT. It translates to CASSVEYGAKSPLHF.

A few counts support this clonotype. This clone may be a read error of a much larger clone one base away. The chain couples TRBV20-1 to TRBJ2-3; no clear D. V lost 5 bases and J lost 4, with 13 bases in between. This CDR3 region has 13 residues. Looked up from germline, CDR1 is DFQATT and CDR2 is SNEGSKA (reference sequence). The CDR3 bases are TGCAGTGCTCCCCGGACGCCCTCAGATACGCAGTATTTT. Translating it yields CSAPRTPSDTQYF.

This clonotype was picked up many times. The chain is built from TRBV7-3 and TRBJ1-3, with D possibly being TRBD1 (6 bases). Germline V gives CDR1 SGHTA, CDR2 FQGTGA. The length of the CDR3 is 16 residues. Between the trimmed V and J ends, which lost 6 bases and 3 bases, there was a span of 18 bases. The CDR3 nucleotides read TGTGCCAGCAGACAATATCGGGAGGGGGGTGGAAACACCATATATTTT. Encoded protein: CASRQYREGGGNTIYF.

This clonotype was observed a few times. The chain carries TRBV10-3 and TRBJ2-3; either TRBD1 or TRBD2 may supply D (8 bases each). With 10 bases removed from V and 4 bases from J, the gap between germline ends came to 21 bases. The CDR3 has 15 amino acids. The germline V gene encodes CDR1 ENHRY and CDR2 SYGVKD. CDR3 sequence: CASGGTGGIADTQYF. CDR3 in DNA: TGTGCCAGCGGGGGGACAGGCGGCATTGCAGATACGCAGTATTTT.

This clonotype occurred a few times. The J gene is TRBJ2-6, the V gene TRBV10-3, with D perhaps given as TRBD1 or TRBD2 (5 bases each). Trimming stripped 2 bases from V and 2 bases from J, with 10 bases between. The CDR3 runs to 16 residues. CDR1 and CDR2 (germline): ENHRY, SYGVKD. DNA of the CDR3: TGTGCCATCAGTGAGCGCGAGGGGCCTGGGGCCAACGTCCTGACTTTC. It encodes CAISEREGPGANVLTF.

This clonotype showed up just a few times. A much larger clone lies a single base off, so this may be a read error. Because it lacks the conserved phenylalanine or tryptophan at the end, this CDR3 is likely a read error. This chain connects TRBV12-3 or TRBV12-4 to TRBJ2-2; a possible D gene is TRBD1 (7 bases). The CDR3 loop spans 15 amino acids. V lost 3 bases and J lost 3, with 11 bases in between. The CDR3 loop reads CASSFPRGDTGELFL. The DNA of the CDR3 is TGTGCCAGCAGTTTCCCCAGGGGGGACACCGGGGAGCTGTTTCTT.

The rearrangement links TRBV2 to TRBJ2-7, with unresolved D. The germline V gene has CDR1 SNHLY and CDR2 FYNNEI. V was clipped by 4 bases and J by 3 bases, with 10 bases between them. This CDR3 is 13 amino acids long. CDR3 protein: CASSGGISYEQYF. The CDR3 DNA reads TGTGCCAGCAGTGGTGGCATCAGCTACGAGCAGTACTTC.

J is TRBJ2-3 and V is TRBV7-3, with 10 bases aligning to TRBD1. The CDR3 is made up of 15 amino acids. The germline V gene encodes CDR1 SGHTA and CDR2 FQGTGA. The J segment lost 3 bases and the V segment lost 4 bases, leaving 4 bases of the junction unmatched. DNA of the CDR3: TGTGCCAGCAGCTCCGTGGACAGGGGGACAGATACGCAGTATTTT. Protein sequence: CASSSVDRGTDTQYF.

Concerning this clonotype itself: A much larger clone lies one base from this, so it may be a read error. This chain uses TRBV28 with TRBJ1-3; D ambiguous. Trimming removed 4 bases at V and 4 bases at J, with 8 bases between. CDR3 length: 13 residues. Germline CDR1 is MDHEN and CDR2 is SYDVKM. The DNA for the CDR3 is TGTGCCAGCAGTTGGCCTGTGGGAAACACCATATATTTT. Amino acid sequence: CASSWPVGNTIYF.

This clonotype was seen many times. The V gene is TRBV12-3 or TRBV12-4, the J gene TRBJ2-7; 14 bases are shared with TRBD2. The CDR3 has 15 amino acids. The ends lost 5 bases at V and 6 bases at J; junction bases unmatched: 6. CDR3 in DNA: TGTGCCAGCAGTGACGGGACTAGCGGGAGTCTCGAGCAGTACTTC. Translation: CASSDGTSGSLEQYF.

This clonotype came up many times. The rearrangement joins TRBV7-9 to TRBJ2-3; D is possibly TRBD2 (5 bases). This CDR3 is 14 amino acids long. Germline V gene data show CDR1 as SEHNR and CDR2 as FQNEAQ (reference sequence). The germline V and J ends were trimmed by 5 bases and 0 bases, with 9 bases remaining between them. The CDR3 DNA follows: TGTGCCAGCAGCCCCCGGAGGAGCACAGATACGCAGTATTTT. It is translated as CASSPRRSTDTQYF.

In its sample, this clonotype was seen a few times. The chain uses TRBV10-3 and TRBJ2-2; 9 bases are shared with TRBD2. The CDR3 is 15 amino acids. Germline V lookup: CDR1 ENHRY, CDR2 SYGVKD. V was pared by 4 bases and J by 6 bases, with 6 bases of the junction left unmatched. CDR3 DNA sequence: TGTGCCATCAGTGTCGGCGGGAGGGCCCCCGGGGAGCTGTTTTTT. It specifies CAISVGGRAPGELFF.

This clonotype came up a few times. V gene TRBV24-1 combines with J gene TRBJ1-1, with 9 bases lining up with TRBD1. The CDR3 sequence is 14 residues long. Germline CDR1 is KGHDR and CDR2 is SFDVKD. The ends lost 9 bases at V and 4 bases at J; junction bases unmatched: 8. This CDR3 reads CATSSTGGTTEAFF. As DNA, the CDR3 is TGTGCCACCTCCTCGACAGGGGGGACCACTGAAGCTTTCTTT.

In this sample, this clonotype turned up many times. The chain couples TRBV20-1 to TRBJ2-3, with D hard to call. V was clipped by 4 bases and J by 1 base, with 18 bases between them. The CDR3 is 16 amino acids. Germline CDR1 reads DFQATT; CDR2 reads SNEGSKA (reference sequence). CDR3 amino acids: CSAMSIGLRRTDTQYF. The CDR3, as DNA: TGCAGTGCTATGTCTATTGGGCTACGACGCACAGATACGCAGTATTTT.

There are many counts of this clonotype. The chain recombines TRBV6-1 with TRBJ2-3; either TRBD1 or TRBD2 may supply D (5 bases each). The CDR3 is 14 amino acids. Deletions cut 5 bases from V and 5 bases from J, with 14 bases between. The V gene's germline CDR1 is MNHNS and CDR2 SASEGT. The CDR3 is CASSYGAGVDTQYF. DNA of the CDR3: TGTGCCAGCAGTTACGGGGCAGGAGTAGATACGCAGTATTTT.

The rearrangement joins TRBV20-1 to TRBJ1-2; unclear D gene. Germline loops: CDR1 DFQATT, CDR2 SNEGSKA (reference sequence). With 2 bases removed from V and 1 base from J, the gap between germline ends came to 5 bases. CDR3 size: 12 residues. CDR3 protein: CSARPDNYGYTF. In nucleotides, the CDR3 is TGCAGTGCTAGACCAGATAACTATGGCTACACCTTC.

This clonotype was counted many times. The genes are TRBV27 and TRBJ1-5; D may be TRBD1 (5 bases). V dropped 0 bases and J dropped 1 base, with 7 bases sitting between them. The CDR3 covers 15 residues. Germline CDR1 reads MNHEY; CDR2 reads SMNVEV (reference sequence). Here the CDR3 reads CASSLSTASNQPQHF. The CDR3 region has the DNA TGTGCCAGCAGTTTATCGACAGCGAGCAATCAGCCCCAGCATTTT.

This clonotype was observed many times. The chain is built from TRBV20-1 and TRBJ2-1; D is unclear. The CDR3 consists of 13 residues. V was shortened by 6 bases and J by 8 bases, with 17 bases between the two germline ends. Per germline, CDR1 DFQATT and CDR2 SNEGSKA (reference sequence). In nucleotides, the CDR3 is TGCAGTGCGCACGGCCACCAGGTCGATGAGCAGTTCTTC. It codes for CSAHGHQVDEQFF.

The chain combines TRBV12-3 or TRBV12-4 with TRBJ1-1; D may be TRBD1 (6 bases). The V and J ends lost 6 bases and 3 bases respectively, with 14 bases between them. The CDR3 sequence is 14 residues long. CDR3 residues: CASSLTGPDTEAFF. The CDR3 nucleotides read TGTGCCAGCAGCCTGACAGGTCCCGACACTGAAGCTTTCTTT.

This clonotype was counted many times. The rearrangement links TRBV4-1 to TRBJ2-7, with D possibly matching TRBD1 (6 bases). Trimming removed 4 bases from V and 3 bases from J, with 16 bases in between. The CDR3 spans 15 residues. Germline V CDR1 and CDR2: MGHRA, YSYEKL. The CDR3 loop is CASSRGQHPVYEQYF. The CDR3 DNA sequence: TGCGCCAGCAGCCGAGGACAGCACCCGGTCTACGAGCAGTACTTC.

The genes are TRBV7-6 and TRBJ1-3, with D maybe TRBD1 (5 bases). V lost 0 bases to trimming and J lost 2 bases, with 8 bases between them. The CDR3 sequence is 15 residues long. Germline-derived CDR1 and CDR2 are SGHVS and FNYEAQ. CDR3 nucleotides: TGTGCCAGCAGCTTAGCGGGGGGAGCTGGAAACACCATATATTTT. It encodes CASSLAGGAGNTIYF.

Written as DNA, the CDR3 is TGCAGTGGGACGGAGGATCCCCTAGGGCTCGGAAAACTGTTTTTT. Translation: CSGTEDPLGLGKLFF. J is TRBJ1-4 and V is TRBV20-1; D gene ambiguous. V shed 7 bases and J shed 10 bases, with 25 bases lying between them. This CDR3 spans 15 amino acids. Per germline, CDR1 DFQATT and CDR2 SNEGSKA (reference sequence).

This clonotype was found many times. The gene calls are TRBV7-2 and TRBJ2-2; 7 bases align to TRBD1. Trimming removed 5 bases from V and 1 base from J; junction bases left unmatched: 4. The germline V gene has CDR1 SGHTA and CDR2 FQGNSA. The CDR3 is 15 residues long. CDR3 sequence reads: CASSTRTGNTGELFF. The CDR3 DNA is TGTGCCAGCAGCACCAGGACAGGGAACACCGGGGAGCTGTTTTTT. Complete variable domain (other parts from reference TRBV7-2 and TRBJ2-2): GAGVSQSPSNKVTEKGKDVELRCDPISGHTALYWYRQSLGQGLEFLIYFQGNSAPDKSGLPSDRFSAERTGGSVSTLTIQRTQQEDSAVYLCASSTRTGNTGELFFGEGSRLTVL.